This is a list of T cell receptor beta chains from one sample in a study of T cell changes during pregnancy in multiple sclerosis. Only in-frame clones appear in the TCRdb table, and some are missing; sequencing was by immunoSEQ multiplex PCR. The table records under 30,000 clones, about nine tenths of them present only once. The sample here was CD8+ T cells from peripheral blood mononuclear cells, taken in the second trimester of pregnancy. The receptor source for this set is a female donor with multiple sclerosis, enrolled in a pregnancy study. Both conserved end residues are part of each CDR3. Fields, in order: J gene, D gene, CDR3 length, V gene, clone size, CDR3 DNA, CDR3 protein. The D gene is left open where the match is weak. Size values are once, few and many counts, or a class for expanded clones, and some rows have none.

TRBJ1-4 - 13 TRBV27 - TGTGCCAGCAGAGGACACGACAATGAAAAACTGTTTTTT CASRGHDNEKLFF
TRBJ2-4 - 14 TRBV7-6 - TGTGCCAGCAGCTTAGCGCCCGAGGAAAACATTCAGTACTTC CASSLAPEENIQYF
TRBJ2-2 - 13 TRBV7-3 few TGTGCCAGCAGCTCCGCGAACACCGGGGAGCTGTTTTTT CASSSANTGELFF
TRBJ1-2 - 15 TRBV10-2 - TGCGCCAGCAGTGAGGTAGCCAGGGTCAACTATGGCTACACCTTC CASSEVARVNYGYTF
TRBJ1-1 - 14 TRBV6-5 - TGTGCCAGCAGTCCCGAGGGACAGAACACTGAAGCTTTCTTT CASSPEGQNTEAFF
TRBJ2-4 TRBD1 14 TRBV28 - TGTGCCAGCATAAAGACAGGGTCCGAAAACATTCAGTACTTC CASIKTGSENIQYF
TRBJ1-3 - 17 TRBV28 - TGTGCCAGCAGTTTGGAGGGGAGAGGGGAGATAGGAAACACCATATATTTT CASSLEGRGEIGNTIYF
TRBJ1-4 - 15 TRBV5-5 few TGTGCCAGCAGCGGCGTAACAGGGTTGGGTGAAAAACTGTTTTTT CASSGVTGLGEKLFF
TRBJ1-4 TRBD1 14 TRBV6-1 few TGTGCCAGCAGCGGACAGGGGGATTATGAAAAACTGTTTTTT CASSGQGDYEKLFF
TRBJ2-7 TRBD2 16 TRBV27 - TGTGCCAGCAGTTTATCGGGCCTAGCGGGGAGTAACGAGCAGTACTTC CASSLSGLAGSNEQYF
TRBJ2-3 - 14 TRBV30 once TGTGCCTGGGACATAGGTTTTGACACAGATACGCAGTATTTT CAWDIGFDTDTQYF
TRBJ2-3 - 13 TRBV7-9 - TGTGCCAGCAGCTCCATTCGCACAGATACGCAGTATTTT CASSSIRTDTQYF
TRBJ1-1 - 13 TRBV6-5 - TGTGCCAGCACCCCACGGGGGGCGCGTGAAGCTTTCTTT CASTPRGAREAFF
TRBJ1-2 - 14 TRBV10-3 - TGTGCCATCAGTGATCACATCGGAGGGGATGGCTACACCTTC CAISDHIGGDGYTF
TRBJ2-3 - 15 TRBV27 - TGTGCCAGCAGCTTCGAGGACAGACGCACAGATACGCAGTATTTT CASSFEDRRTDTQYF
TRBJ2-2 - 16 TRBV7-6 - TGTGCCAGCAGCTTAGAACAGGATGCGAACACCGGGGAGCTGTTTTTT CASSLEQDANTGELFF